This paragraph covers one TCR beta chain sequence. The data stem from a study of Ad26.COV2.S vaccination and SARS-CoV-2 variants. V gave up 4 bases and J gave up 6 bases; unmatched junction bases: 9. The CDR3 covers 15 residues. Germline lookup yields CDR1 KGHDR and CDR2 SFDVKD. Treatment denoted: around 19 received Ad26.COV2.S at low or high dose, single or two shots; about five received placebo; per-sample allocation not given. The study sampled participants on day 63 after the first vaccine or placebo injection. The assay was immunoSEQ multiplex PCR, and TCRdb's table has in-frame clones only and misses some. The data hold 380,000 or so clones, with roughly 90% observed a single time.

Source: peripheral blood, taken in a trial of Ad26.COV2.S vaccine versus placebo. The chain employs TRBV24-1 and TRBJ1-2; TRBD1 aligns across 8 bases. The sequence derives from a person between 18 and 65 years old who received the Ad26.COV2.S COVID-19 vaccine or a placebo. In nucleotides, the CDR3 is TGTGCCACCAGTGAGCCAGAACAGGGGGAACATGGCTACACCTTC. This sequence encodes CATSEPEQGEHGYTF.